The T cell receptor beta chain under discussion was sequenced for a study of CD8+ T cells in alopecia areata. CDR1 is FNHDT, CDR2 SITEND, per germline (reference sequence). Deletions cut 8 bases from V and 3 bases from J, with 5 bases between. The CDR3 is made up of 10 amino acids. In each case, RNA was isolated and then reverse transcribed into cDNA as the sequencing template. Measured with immunoSEQ multiplex PCR; TCRdb has only the in-frame clones, and not every one. This sample comprises roughly 120,000 clones, none seen once only. The table lists this clone with a few counts. Germline and genes here are mouse. Read data end 4 residues before the CDR3 end; the end is taken from the germline J gene.

The chain joins TRBV19 to TRBJ1-2, with a possible D match to TRBD1 (5 bases). The clonotype comes from a C3H/HeJ mouse with alopecia areata. MHC haplotype here: H2-k. The source material was lesional skin. The sequenced CDR3 bases are TGTGCCAGGACAGACTCC. Its protein product is CARTDS. The CDR3 reads in full as CARTDSDYTF.